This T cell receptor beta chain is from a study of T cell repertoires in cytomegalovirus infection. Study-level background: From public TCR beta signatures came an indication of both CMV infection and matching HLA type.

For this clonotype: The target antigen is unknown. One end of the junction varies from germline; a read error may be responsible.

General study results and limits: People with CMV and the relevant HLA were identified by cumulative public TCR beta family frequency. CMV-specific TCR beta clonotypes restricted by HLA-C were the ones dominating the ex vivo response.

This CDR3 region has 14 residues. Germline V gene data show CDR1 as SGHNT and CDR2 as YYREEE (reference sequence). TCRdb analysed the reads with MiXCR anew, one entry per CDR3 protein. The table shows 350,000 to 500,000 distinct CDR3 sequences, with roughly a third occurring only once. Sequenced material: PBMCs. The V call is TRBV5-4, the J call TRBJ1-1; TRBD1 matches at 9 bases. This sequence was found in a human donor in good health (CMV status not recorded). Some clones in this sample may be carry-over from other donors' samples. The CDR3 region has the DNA TGTGCCAGCAGCGTACAGGGGGCTAGGACTGACGCTTTCTTT. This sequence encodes CASSVQGARTDAFF.